The entry below describes one TCR beta chain. Its target is not known. The sample belongs to a study of monozygotic twins with inflammatory bowel disease. CDR3 length: 15 amino acids. Germline values: CDR1 MNHEY, CDR2 SMNVEV (reference sequence). TCRdb derives one entry per CDR3 protein from the 5' RACE reads, leaving out DNA. This sample's table reports approximately 200,000 distinct CDR3 sequences. Notes on the study in general: There was no support for any single strong signal or clonotype associated with IBD. IBD patients, compared with healthy twins, shared fewer clonotypes with others (especially with disease activity).

This chain joins TRBV27 and TRBJ2-7; the D call from TCRdb, TRBD1, cannot be confirmed without DNA. This clonotype was sampled from a human donor with ulcerative colitis or Crohn's disease, or a healthy co-twin of an affected twin (not recorded which). Input material: blood. CDR3 residues: CASSLWWDSSYEQYF.